A single sample gave rise to the 22 T cell receptor beta chains below, sequenced in a study of blood T cell repertoires in COVID-19. The method was immunoSEQ multiplex PCR; TCRdb's version includes in-frame clones alone and lacks a portion of them. Here the sample spans some 110,000 clones, about 82% being singletons. Sequenced material: peripheral blood. All receptors derive from a human donor in a cohort sampled during active COVID-19.

This clone appeared a few times. J is TRBJ1-5 and V is TRBV3-1 (or the pseudogene TRBV3-2); 11 bases are a match to TRBD1. The length of the CDR3 is 15 residues. The V and J ends lost 1 base and 5 bases, in that order; junction bases with no gene match: 1. Looked up from germline, CDR1 is LGHDT and CDR2 is YNNKEL (reference sequence). The CDR3 nucleotides read TGTGCCAGCAGCCAAGGGACAGGGGGCTATCAGCCCCAGCATTTT. It translates to CASSQGTGGYQPQHF.

The V gene is TRBV30, the J gene TRBJ2-7; weak D call: TRBD2 (5 bases). The germline V gene encodes CDR1 GTSNPN and CDR2 SVGIG (reference sequence). V was clipped by 8 bases and J by 0 bases, with 14 bases between them. The CDR3 consists of 13 residues. The CDR3 bases are TGTGCCGGACTTAGTGCGAGCTCCTACGAGCAGTACTTC. Protein sequence: CAGLSASSYEQYF.

The V and J genes are TRBV18 and TRBJ2-4; 8 nucleotides line up with TRBD2. J gave up 8 bases and V 6 bases, and 12 bases lay outside the gene matches. This CDR3 has 15 amino acids. CDR1 and CDR2 (germline): KGHSH, LQKENI. This CDR3 is CASSLGGGRIDIQYF. The CDR3 DNA sequence: TGTGCCAGCTCCCTTGGGGGCGGGAGGATTGACATTCAGTACTTC.

This chain connects TRBV19 to TRBJ2-1; the D is unclear. V lost 5 bases and J 3 bases, leaving 11 bases between the germline ends. The CDR3 runs 14 residues. From germline, CDR1 is LNHDA and CDR2 SQIVND (reference sequence). The chain's CDR3 is CASSLDSRYNEQFF. In DNA form, the CDR3 reads TGTGCCAGTAGTCTTGATAGCCGCTACAATGAGCAGTTCTTC.

The chain employs TRBV28 and TRBJ1-4; a weak D match, TRBD1 (6 bases). CDR1 and CDR2 (germline): MDHEN, SYDVKM. CDR3 length equals 15 residues. V lost 6 bases, J lost 4 bases, and 15 bases lay in between. CDR3 sequence reads: CASSLRRDNNEKLFF. CDR3 bases: TGTGCCAGCAGCCTACGCCGGGACAATAATGAAAAACTGTTTTTT.

The chain employs TRBV5-1 and TRBJ1-2; 9 positions agree with TRBD1. Germline V CDR1 and CDR2: SGHRS, YFSETQ. This CDR3 comprises 16 residues. Unmatched junction bases numbered 6, after V lost 2 bases and J lost 1 base. The CDR3 here is CASSFRTGENNYGYTF. The CDR3 nucleotides are TGCGCCAGCAGCTTCAGGACAGGGGAGAATAACTATGGCTACACCTTC.

The V gene is TRBV6-1, the J gene TRBJ2-7; tentative D call: TRBD2 (6 bases). Germline V gene sequence: CDR1 MNHNS, CDR2 SASEGT. Trimming pared 1 base from V and 4 bases from J, leaving 11 bases between. The CDR3 consists of 14 residues. Here the CDR3 reads CASSEELGGYEQYF. Here the CDR3 DNA reads TGTGCCAGCAGTGAAGAGCTGGGGGGATACGAGCAGTACTTC.

The rearrangement joins TRBV3-1 (or the pseudogene TRBV3-2) to TRBJ1-5; a possible D gene is TRBD1 (6 bases). CDR3 length: 14 residues. Germline V gene data show CDR1 as LGHDT and CDR2 as YNNKEL (reference sequence). V was clipped by 5 bases and J by 4 bases, with 12 bases between them. CDR3 sequence (DNA): TGTGCCAGCAGCGTGGGACAACATAATCAGCCCCAGCATTTT. Translated: CASSVGQHNQPQHF.

The chain couples TRBV4-1 to TRBJ2-7, with TRBD1 as a possible D gene (6 bases). This CDR3 has 16 residues. V was trimmed by 0 bases and J by 6 bases, leaving 18 bases between them. From germline, CDR1 is MGHRA and CDR2 YSYEKL. DNA of the CDR3: TGCGCCAGCAGCCAAGATAACACAGGGTTGATGGGCGAGCAGTACTTC. Translated, it gives CASSQDNTGLMGEQYF.

This CDR3 reads CAVGVQGDQPQHF. CDR3 coding DNA: TGTGCCGTGGGGGTACAGGGAGATCAGCCCCAGCATTTT. The chain has TRBV19 and TRBJ1-5; D is possibly TRBD1 (6 bases). CDR1 is LNHDA, CDR2 SQIVND, per germline (reference sequence). V gave up 11 bases and J gave up 5 bases, with 16 bases separating them. The length of the CDR3 is 13 residues.

The chain uses TRBV10-1 and TRBJ2-3; 11 bases are shared with TRBD2. Germline V CDR1 and CDR2: WNHNN, SYGVQD (reference sequence). With V trimmed by 2 bases and J by 0 bases, 4 bases remained unmatched. This CDR3 comprises 17 residues. The CDR3 is CASSETSGSPSTDTQYF. The CDR3 DNA is TGCGCCAGCAGTGAGACTAGCGGGAGTCCCAGCACAGATACGCAGTATTTT.

The CDR3 loop is CASSGQGRGSPLHF. CDR3 coding DNA: TGTGCCAGCAGCGGACAGGGAAGGGGGTCACCCCTCCACTTT. The chain employs TRBV28 and TRBJ1-6, with 8 nucleotides matching TRBD1. CDR1 is MDHEN and CDR2 is SYDVKM in the germline V gene. CDR3 size: 14 residues. V dropped 6 bases and J dropped 10; count of bases not matched to a gene: 8.

The chain employs TRBV11-2 and TRBJ1-6; D is undetermined. The length of the CDR3 is 14 residues. The V end lost 5 bases, the J end lost 5 bases, and 10 bases lay between the germline ends. Germline lookup yields CDR1 SGHAT and CDR2 FQNNGV. The CDR3 DNA is TGTGCCAGCAGCACGGACGGGAATAATTCACCCCTCCACTTT. Protein product: CASSTDGNNSPLHF.

This clone was counted a few times. The rearrangement uses TRBV6-1 and TRBJ2-1; the match to TRBD2 covers 12 bases. The CDR3 has 19 residues. V lost 3 bases to trimming and J lost 7 bases; unmatched junction nucleotides: 16. Looked up from germline, CDR1 is MNHNS and CDR2 is SASEGT. CDR3 bases: TGTGCCAGCAGTGAGATTTTTCGCCTAGCGGGAGGGACGGGGAATGAGCAGTTCTTC. This encodes CASSEIFRLAGGTGNEQFF.

This clone is labeled medium-sized. This rearrangement joins TRBV19 to TRBJ2-3; 9 nucleotides line up with TRBD1. Per the germline V gene, CDR1 is LNHDA and CDR2 is SQIVND (reference sequence). The CDR3 spans 14 residues. Germline trimming cut 10 bases from V and 7 bases from J; bases unmatched to any gene: 12. The CDR3 nucleotides read TGTGCCACAAAAGCCCTCGGGACAGGGAATACGCAGTATTTT. Its translation: CATKALGTGNTQYF.

The rearrangement links TRBV5-1 to TRBJ1-1, with D perhaps TRBD1 (5 bases). The CDR3 totals 14 residues. The V gene lost 4 bases and the J gene lost 4 bases, with 14 bases spanning the gap. Looked up from germline, CDR1 is SGHRS and CDR2 is YFSETQ. Here the CDR3 reads CASSPTAGGTEAFF. The CDR3 DNA reads TGCGCCAGCAGCCCTACGGCGGGGGGCACTGAAGCTTTCTTT.

The chain employs TRBV6-2 or TRBV6-3 and TRBJ2-7; 12 nucleotides match TRBD1. CDR3 length equals 14 residues. J was trimmed by 6 bases and V by 6 bases; bases with no gene match: 6. Germline V gene lookup returns CDR1 MNHEY and CDR2 SVGEGT. The CDR3 reads CASSRDRGRGEQYF. The CDR3 nucleotides are TGTGCCAGCAGCCGGGACAGGGGGCGAGGCGAGCAGTACTTC.

CDR3 DNA sequence: TGTGCCAGCTCACCGGGACTAGCGGATTACAATGAGCAGTTCTTC. This encodes CASSPGLADYNEQFF. The V and J genes are TRBV18 and TRBJ2-1; 11 bases agree with TRBD2. With 3 bases clipped from V and 4 bases from J, the junction kept 2 bases outside the gene matches. Per the germline V gene, CDR1 is KGHSH and CDR2 is LQKENI. The CDR3 totals 15 residues.

This chain links TRBV28 with TRBJ2-1; TRBD2 agrees at 11 bases. The CDR3 extends over 23 amino acids. After removal of 4 bases from V and 5 bases from J, the junction contained 28 bases not matched to a gene. Germline-derived CDR1 and CDR2 are MDHEN and SYDVKM. CDR3 coding DNA: TGTGCCAGCAGTTCGGCGGTCTTAGCCCAACTTATAGCGGGAGGGCTGGACCACAATGAGCAGTTCTTC. Its translation: CASSSAVLAQLIAGGLDHNEQFF.

V usage is TRBV5-8 and J usage is TRBJ2-6; 7 bases agree with TRBD1. CDR1 SGHTS and CDR2 YDEGEE come from the germline V gene. With 3 bases clipped from V and 0 bases from J, the junction kept 9 bases outside the gene matches. CDR3 size: 18 residues. The CDR3 DNA reads as TGTGCCAGCAGCTGGACGCGACAGGGAAGCTCTGGGGCCAACGTCCTGACTTTC. Its protein product is CASSWTRQGSSGANVLTF.

V is TRBV11-2 and J is TRBJ1-1; TRBD1 is a possible D gene (6 bases). Germline-derived CDR1 and CDR2 are SGHAT and FQNNGV. The CDR3 is 13 residues long. The V end lost 1 base, the J end lost 10 bases, and 13 bases lay between the germline ends. The CDR3 spells CASSLVQQGRAFF. CDR3 DNA sequence: TGTGCCAGCAGCTTAGTTCAACAGGGAAGAGCTTTCTTT. Full variable domain (rest looked up from reference TRBV11-2 and TRBJ1-1): EAGVAQSPRYKIIEKRQSVAFWCNPISGHATLYWYQQILGQGPKLLIQFQNNGVVDDSQLPKDRFSAERLKGVDSTLKIQPAKLEDSAVYLCASSLVQQGRAFFGQGTRLTVV.

J is TRBJ2-4 and V is TRBV14; 8 bases line up with TRBD2. CDR3 length equals 13 residues. Germline CDR1 is SGHDN and CDR2 is FVKESK. V lost 1 base to trimming and J lost 12 bases; unmatched junction nucleotides: 5. This CDR3 is CASSQGGGTTQYF. Here the CDR3 DNA reads TGTGCCAGCAGCCAAGGCGGGGGGACAACTCAGTACTTC. Combining the CDR3 with reference TRBV14 and TRBJ2-4 gives the whole variable domain EAGVTQFPSHSVIEKGQTVTLRCDPISGHDNLYWYRRVMGKEIKFLLHFVKESKQDESGMPNNRFLAERTGGTYSTLKVQPAELEDSGVYFCASSQGGGTTQYFGAGTRLSVL.